This T cell receptor (beta chain) was obtained from a study of siplizumab effects on memory and regulatory T cells. This clone was seen only once. Its target is unknown. Only in-frame clones appear in the TCRdb table, and some are missing; sequencing was by immunoSEQ multiplex PCR. The table includes about 100,000 clones, roughly 94% detected once. Germline V gene data show CDR1 as KGHSH and CDR2 as LQKENI. V dropped 3 bases and J dropped 2 bases, with 8 bases sitting between them. This CDR3 region has 13 residues. Notes on the study in general: Researchers did not confirm the suppressive function of proliferating Tregs from siplizumab cultures.

This rearrangement joins TRBV18 to TRBJ2-7; D remains unclear. Sequencing used non-Treg CD4+ T cells sorted from blood. The TCR originated in a human donor in good health. The CDR3 coding sequence is TGTGCCAGCTCACCTTTTAGCACCTACGAGCAGTACTTC. Translating gives CASSPFSTYEQYF.